The 14 T cell receptor beta chains in this list originate from one sample, sequenced in a study of blood T cell repertoires in COVID-19. Profiled with immunoSEQ multiplex PCR; TCRdb holds only in-frame clones, not every one. The sample includes about 89,000 clones, just under 85% seen only once; the top ten take under 11%. Material for sequencing was peripheral blood. The receptor source for this set is a man in his 70s with acute or convalescent COVID-19.

The chain carries TRBV6-5 and TRBJ1-2; D not resolved. The germline gives CDR1 MNHEY, CDR2 SVGAGI. The CDR3 runs 13 residues. V lost 3 bases to trimming and J lost 6 bases, with 11 bases between them. This CDR3 is CASSYSGVDGYTF. As DNA, the CDR3 is TGTGCCAGCAGTTATTCCGGGGTCGATGGCTACACCTTC.

The chain links TRBV18 to TRBJ2-1, with 15 bases fitting TRBD2. V lost 5 bases to trimming and J lost 5 bases; unmatched junction nucleotides: 4. The CDR3 is 16 residues long. CDR1 is KGHSH, CDR2 LQKENI, per germline. The CDR3 bases are TGTGCCAGCTCATCGGGACTAGCGGGAGGTCACAATGAGCAGTTCTTC. Its protein is CASSSGLAGGHNEQFF.

The V gene is TRBV7-9, the J gene TRBJ2-7, with 7 bases aligning to TRBD1. This CDR3 contains 15 residues. Germline V gene data show CDR1 as SEHNR and CDR2 as FQNEAQ (reference sequence). Trimming at V came to 1 base and at J to 3 bases, leaving 6 bases not matched to a gene. CDR3 in DNA: TGTGCCAGCAGCTTAGGAGGGACAGTTAACTACGAGCAGTACTTC. It is translated as CASSLGGTVNYEQYF.

The CDR3 bases are TGTGCCAGCAGCTGGACAGATAATTCACCCCTCCACTTT. Protein sequence: CASSWTDNSPLHF. The J gene is TRBJ1-6, the V gene TRBV5-4; D is perhaps TRBD1 (6 bases). There are 13 residues in the CDR3. Germline V gene sequence: CDR1 SGHNT, CDR2 YYREEE (reference sequence). Trimming removed 3 bases at V and 5 bases at J, with 6 bases between. The full variable domain, in which reference TRBV5-4 and TRBJ1-6 provide the parts outside the CDR3, is ETGVTQSPTHLIKTRGQQVTLRCSSQSGHNTVSWYQQALGQGPQFIFQYYREEENGRGNFPPRFSGLQFPNYSSELNVNALELDDSALYLCASSWTDNSPLHFGNGTRLTVT.

This clone was seen once. This rearrangement joins TRBV7-3 to TRBJ2-3, with D perhaps matching TRBD1 (6 bases). Trimming pared 2 bases from V and 4 bases from J, leaving 13 bases between. The CDR3 has 15 amino acids. Looked up from germline, CDR1 is SGHTA and CDR2 is FQGTGA. The CDR3 loop is CASSLVRGSPDTQYF. The CDR3 bases are TGTGCCAGCAGCTTAGTCAGGGGATCACCAGATACGCAGTATTTT.

The genes are TRBV21-1 and TRBJ1-5; TRBD1, the table's D call, lacks a check against the DNA. TRBV21-1 corresponds to a pseudogene. There are 15 residues in the CDR3. CDR3 bases: TGTGCCAGCAGCTGGGACGGGACAGGGTATCAGCCCCAGCATTTT. Protein product: CASSWDGTGYQPQHF.

This clone was counted a single time. The chain links TRBV18 to TRBJ1-1; 7 bases fit TRBD1. CDR1 and CDR2 (germline): KGHSH, LQKENI. Trimming at V came to 8 bases and at J to 0 bases, leaving 6 bases not matched to a gene. The CDR3 runs 14 residues. This chain's CDR3 is CASGTVPMNTEAFF. CDR3 in DNA: TGTGCCAGCGGGACAGTCCCCATGAACACTGAAGCTTTCTTT. Filled out from reference TRBV18 and TRBJ1-1, the complete variable domain reads NAGVMQNPRHLVRRRGQEARLRCSPMKGHSHVYWYRQLPEEGLKFMVYLQKENIIDESGMPKERFSAEFPKEGPSILRIQQVVRGDSAAYFCASGTVPMNTEAFFGQGTRLTVV.

The chain carries TRBV10-3 and TRBJ2-2, with TRBD1 matching over 7 bases. The junction had 7 bases not matched to a gene; V was cut back by 4 bases and J by 2 bases. CDR1 and CDR2 from the germline V gene are ENHRY and SYGVKD. The CDR3 length is 16 residues. CDR3 loop: CAISGQGQLNTGELFF. CDR3 DNA: TGTGCCATCAGTGGGCAGGGACAGCTAAACACCGGGGAGCTGTTTTTT.

The gene calls are TRBV15 and TRBJ2-1; 13 nucleotides agree with TRBD2. Trimming at V came to 8 bases and at J to 10 bases, leaving 8 bases not matched to a gene. Germline assignment: CDR1 LNHNV and CDR2 YYDKDF (reference sequence). The CDR3 runs to 14 residues. The CDR3 loop reads CATQLAGGPGEQFF. The CDR3 DNA sequence: TGTGCCACCCAACTAGCGGGGGGGCCGGGGGAGCAGTTCTTC.

The chain is built from TRBV6-5 and TRBJ2-7; TRBD2 matches at 10 bases. The CDR3 has 16 residues. CDR1 and CDR2 (germline): MNHEY, SVGAGI. J gave up 5 bases and V 2 bases, and 9 bases lay outside the gene matches. The DNA of the CDR3 is TGTGCCAGCAGTTACCGGAGCGGGAGGGGGGCCAACGAGCAGTACTTC. Its protein product is CASSYRSGRGANEQYF.

The chain has TRBV30 and TRBJ1-3, with a possible D match to TRBD1 (6 bases). The CDR3 totals 15 residues. Looked up from germline, CDR1 is GTSNPN and CDR2 is SVGIG (reference sequence). The V end was cut by 5 bases, the J end by 3 bases, with 17 bases between. CDR3 sequence (DNA): TGTGCCTGGGGTCAGGGGCTAGGTGGTGGAAACACCATATATTTT. Residues: CAWGQGLGGGNTIYF.

This clone has a single count. This rearrangement joins TRBV6-1 to TRBJ2-7; D gene ambiguous. V was shortened by 3 bases and J by 3 bases, with 15 bases between the two germline ends. The CDR3 totals 15 residues. Germline lookup yields CDR1 MNHNS and CDR2 SASEGT. The CDR3 is CASSDPNHKDYEQYF. CDR3 coding DNA: TGTGCCAGCAGTGACCCCAACCACAAAGACTACGAGCAGTACTTC.

The V call is TRBV3-1 (or the pseudogene TRBV3-2), the J call TRBJ1-1; no clear D gene. V lost 3 bases and J 1 base, leaving 3 bases between the germline ends. This CDR3 spans 12 amino acids. Germline CDR1 and CDR2: LGHDT and YNNKEL (reference sequence). The CDR3 DNA follows: TGTGCCAGCAGCCAGAGGAACACTGAAGCTTTCTTT. Protein sequence: CASSQRNTEAFF.

The chain links TRBV28 to TRBJ2-3, with D perhaps matching TRBD2 (7 bases). Germline CDR1 and CDR2: MDHEN and SYDVKM. The CDR3 covers 16 residues. The germline V and J ends were trimmed by 3 bases and 4 bases, with 17 bases remaining between them. CDR3 sequence: CASSFSGTGRADTQYF. As DNA, the CDR3 is TGTGCCAGCAGTTTTAGTGGAACAGGGAGGGCAGATACGCAGTATTTT.